This T cell receptor (beta chain) was captured in a study of blood T cell repertoires in COVID-19. Looking at the study overall: Italy, Spain and the United States were the sources of the convalescent and acute COVID-19 samples.

Donors were grouped by their self-reported clinical history. It was within 2 weeks before study entry that exposed participants met a COVID-19 case. Under the authors' procedure: Reference gene primers were amplified, and this amplification served to estimate nucleated cell counts. The data were produced by immunoSEQ multiplex PCR, yet TCRdb's version contains in-frame clones alone and is incomplete. That table furnishes V, J and clone size, whereas the DNA furnished D and trimming. Of 270,000 or so clones listed, around 93% were seen once; the top ten hold 2.8%. Germline trimming cut 5 bases from V and 9 bases from J; bases unmatched to any gene: 6. The CDR3 has 12 amino acids.

The TCR was taken from a man aged 35 to 55 who had been exposed to COVID-19. The V and J genes are TRBV12-3 or TRBV12-4 and TRBJ2-7, with 8 bases that match TRBD1. Sequencing input: PBMCs or T cells enriched from blood (not recorded which). Here the CDR3 reads CASSQGAVGQYF. The CDR3 DNA follows: TGTGCCAGCAGTCAGGGGGCGGTAGGGCAGTACTTC.